A selection of T cell receptor beta chains follows, all from one sample in a study of blood T cell repertoires in COVID-19. Profiling relied on immunoSEQ multiplex PCR, and the TCRdb table lists in-frame clones only, not all of them. This sample has 120,000 to 150,000 clones, with 70% to 85% found just once. The sequenced sample was peripheral blood. The receptors originated from a woman aged 45-65 years in a cohort sampled during active or convalescent COVID-19. The CDR3 runs from the conserved cysteine through the conserved F or W. A D gene is named only where the DNA matches it firmly. The size of a clone is reported for some rows only, either as once, few or many, or as a class for expanded clones.

J gene | V gene | D gene | clone size | CDR3 DNA | CDR3 protein
TRBJ2-7 | TRBV2 | - | many | TGTGCCAGCAGTGAAGCGCCAGGTTCTCCCCACGAGCAGTACTTC | CASSEAPGSPHEQYF
TRBJ1-2 | TRBV29-1 | - | - | TGCAGCGTTGACTTACAGGGTTATGGCTACACCTTC | CSVDLQGYGYTF
TRBJ1-2 | TRBV21-1 | - | - | TGTGCCAGCAGCAGGGCGCCTTTAAGGGGGTATAGTTCGGGCTATGGCTACACCTTC | CASSRAPLRGYSSGYGYTF
TRBJ1-2 | TRBV6-6 | TRBD1 | - | TGTGCCAGCAGGACAGGGGATAACTATGGCTACACCTTC | CASRTGDNYGYTF
TRBJ2-7 | TRBV5-1 | TRBD1 | - | TGCGCCAGCAGCTTGGGGGGACAGGTCTCCTACGAGCAGTACTTC | CASSLGGQVSYEQYF
TRBJ2-1 | TRBV4-1 | - | - | TGCGCCAGCAGCCAAGATGGGCGCTACAATGAGCAGTTCTTC | CASSQDGRYNEQFF
TRBJ1-6 | TRBV3-1/TRBV3-2 | - | - | TGTGCCAGCAGCCAAGGATGGAAGGGCCGGGGGATCAATTCACCCCTCCACTTT | CASSQGWKGRGINSPLHF
TRBJ2-2 | TRBV11-3 | TRBD1 | - | TGTGCCAGCAGCCCGGGACAGGGGAACACCGGGGAGCTGTTTTTT | CASSPGQGNTGELFF
TRBJ2-1 | TRBV11-2 | - | - | TGTGCCAGCAGGCGGAAGACAGTTAGCTCCTACAATGAGCAGTTCTTC | CASRRKTVSSYNEQFF
TRBJ2-7 | TRBV11-2 | TRBD1 | - | TGTGCCAGCATCGACGTGGGGACAGGGAGTGGGTACGAGCAGTACTTC | CASIDVGTGSGYEQYF
TRBJ1-1 | TRBV6-2/TRBV6-3 | - | - | TGTGCCAGCAGTTACTCGATTGCAGGGAAGACTGAAGCTTTCTTT | CASSYSIAGKTEAFF
TRBJ1-2 | TRBV6-6 | - | - | TGTGCCAGCAGAAACGGGTATGGCTACACCTTC | CASRNGYGYTF
TRBJ2-1 | TRBV6-5 | TRBD2 | - | TGTGCCAGCGGAAAGCGGGGGGGCAACAATGAGCAGTTCTTC | CASGKRGGNNEQFF
TRBJ1-6 | TRBV7-9 | - | - | TGTGCCAGCAGTTCCGACTTGGATAATTCACCCCTCCACTTT | CASSSDLDNSPLHF
TRBJ1-2 | TRBV9 | TRBD1 | once | TGTGCCAGCACCCGCCAGGGGGCCTATGGCTACACCTTC | CASTRQGAYGYTF
TRBJ2-1 | TRBV7-3 | - | - | TGTGCCAGCAGCGGGACTTCCTACAATGAGCAGTTCTTC | CASSGTSYNEQFF
TRBJ1-1 | TRBV3-1/TRBV3-2 | - | - | TGTGCCAGCAGCCCCCGGGAGATGAACACTGAAGCTTTCTTT | CASSPREMNTEAFF
TRBJ2-3 | TRBV13 | - | - | TGTGCCAGCAGCTCTCTCGCGGGCCTCCCCACAGATACGCAGTATTTT | CASSSLAGLPTDTQYF
TRBJ2-1 | TRBV5-1 | - | few | TGCGCCAGCAGCTTGATAGGAGGTAGTGAGCAGTTCTTC | CASSLIGGSEQFF
TRBJ2-1 | TRBV5-1 | TRBD1 | - | TGCGCCAGCAGCTCTCCGGGACAGGAGTACAATGAGCAGTTCTTC | CASSSPGQEYNEQFF
TRBJ1-5 | TRBV6-6 | - | - | TGTGCCAGCAGTTACTCAACAGGGAATCAGCCCCAGCATTTT | CASSYSTGNQPQHF
TRBJ2-7 | TRBV7-2 | - | - | TGTGCCAGCAGCTTAGGAAGCGGGTATGGCCCTTACTTC | CASSLGSGYGPYF
TRBJ2-3 | TRBV9 | - | - | TGTGCCAGCAGCGTCCAGGACGGGAGAACAGATACGCAGTATTTT | CASSVQDGRTDTQYF
TRBJ2-7 | TRBV12-3/TRBV12-4 | - | - | TGTGCCAGCGAGATAAGCCCCTACGAGCAGTACTTC | CASEISPYEQYF
TRBJ1-1 | TRBV5-1 | - | - | TGCGCCAGCAGCTTGGGACAGGCGAACACTGAAGCTTTCTTT | CASSLGQANTEAFF
TRBJ2-5 | TRBV5-1 | TRBD2 | - | TGCGCCAGCAGCTTAGGGCAGGGAGGGGAGACCCAGTACTTC | CASSLGQGGETQYF
TRBJ2-2 | TRBV5-6 | - | few | TGTGCCAGCAGTGTCCGGGTCGATAACACCGGGGAGCTGTTTTTT | CASSVRVDNTGELFF
TRBJ2-3 | TRBV21-1 | - | - | TGTGCCAGCAGCAAAGGGGCGATAGCGGGGGGGCCTCAAGATACGCAGTATTTT | CASSKGAIAGGPQDTQYF
TRBJ1-5 | TRBV30 | - | - | TGTGCCTGGAGTGTATGGGGGGAAAGCAATCAGCCCCAGCATTTT | CAWSVWGESNQPQHF
TRBJ1-4 | TRBV7-2 | TRBD1 | - | TGTGCCAGCAGCTATCCGGGACAGGGGTATGAAAAACTGTTTTTT | CASSYPGQGYEKLFF
TRBJ2-1 | TRBV5-4 | - | few | TGTGCCAGCAGCCAAGCAGGGGCCTTGGTCAATGAGCAGTTCTTC | CASSQAGALVNEQFF
TRBJ1-5 | TRBV19 | TRBD1 | - | TGTGCCAGTAGCATCGGACAGGGAATTCCTCAGCCCCAGCATTTT | CASSIGQGIPQPQHF
TRBJ1-2 | TRBV2 | TRBD1 | - | TGTGCCAGCAGACTGACAGGGACCTATGGCTACACCTTC | CASRLTGTYGYTF
TRBJ2-2 | TRBV11-2 | - | - | TGTGCCAGCAGCTTAGGACGAAATCCAGGGAACACCGGGGAGCTGTTTTTT | CASSLGRNPGNTGELFF
TRBJ1-6 | TRBV6-6 | - | - | TGTGCCAGCAGCTACTCGGACAGTAATTCACCCCTCCACTTT | CASSYSDSNSPLHF
TRBJ1-4 | TRBV4-2 | TRBD1 | many | TGTGCCAGCAGCCAAGTAATAGGGGACAGGGATAAAGAAAAACTGTTTTTT | CASSQVIGDRDKEKLFF
TRBJ2-2 | TRBV28 | - | - | TGTGCCAGCAGTTTATTCAGGGCTCGCGGGGAGCTGTTTTTT | CASSLFRARGELFF
TRBJ2-2 | TRBV18 | TRBD1 | - | TGTGCCAGCTCACACTACAGGGGGGAGACCGGGGAGCTGTTTTTT | CASSHYRGETGELFF
TRBJ1-2 | TRBV4-1 | TRBD1 | - | TGCGCCAGCAGCCTGGGACAGGACAGTGCCGGGTATGGCTACACCTTC | CASSLGQDSAGYGYTF
TRBJ1-3 | TRBV3-1/TRBV3-2 | - | once | TGTGCCAGCAGCCATCTATTGGGGGACACCCGGAGCACCATATATTTT | CASSHLLGDTRSTIYF
TRBJ2-7 | TRBV6-1 | - | - | TGTGCCAGCAGTGATCAGGGGTTCAACGAGCAGTACTTC | CASSDQGFNEQYF
TRBJ1-4 | TRBV15 | TRBD1 | - | TGTGCCACCAGCGAAGGACAGGGGAGGGGAACTAATGAAAAACTGTTTTTT | CATSEGQGRGTNEKLFF
TRBJ2-7 | TRBV11-2 | TRBD2 | - | TGTGCCAGCAGCACCGGGACTAGTATCCACGAGCAGTACTTC | CASSTGTSIHEQYF
TRBJ2-4 | TRBV18 | TRBD1 | - | TGTGCCAGCTCAGAACAGGGGGCAACCAAAAACATTCAGTACTTC | CASSEQGATKNIQYF
TRBJ1-3 | TRBV15 | - | - | TGTGCCACCAGCAGAGGAGGGTTCCTCTCTGGAAACACCATATATTTT | CATSRGGFLSGNTIYF
TRBJ1-1 | TRBV6-1 | TRBD1 | - | TGTGCCAGCAGTGAACTCGGGGCAGGGGGCCGGAACACTGAAGCTTTCTTT | CASSELGAGGRNTEAFF
TRBJ2-3 | TRBV9 | - | - | TGTGCCAGCAGCGAGACGGGGGTCACAGATACGCAGTATTTT | CASSETGVTDTQYF
TRBJ2-2 | TRBV24-1 | TRBD1 | - | TGTGCCACCCGGGACAGGGGAGTCACCGGGGAGCTGTTTTTT | CATRDRGVTGELFF
TRBJ1-4 | TRBV19 | TRBD1 | - | TGTGCCAGTAGTAGCGGACAGGGGTCCTTATATAATGAAAAACTGTTTTTT | CASSSGQGSLYNEKLFF
TRBJ1-1 | TRBV15 | TRBD1 | - | TGTGCCACCAGCAGAGGCTTGACAGGGATGGGGACTGAAGCTTTCTTT | CATSRGLTGMGTEAFF